These 2 T cell receptor beta chains came from one sample sequenced in a study of shared clonotypes between healthy human individuals. TCRdb's table, derived via immunoSEQ multiplex PCR, lists solely in-frame clones and lacks some. Of some 360,000 clones in the sample, around 70% are singletons; the top ten hold about 9.4%. The sequenced sample consisted of memory CD4+ T cells sorted from blood. Subset: CD45RA-negative fraction. These receptors were taken from a young man in good health.

This clone came up many times. CDR3 coding DNA: TGTGCCAGCAGGGGGGACAGCGGGAGCGCCGGGGAGCTGTTTTTT. This encodes CASRGDSGSAGELFF. V usage is TRBV2 and J usage is TRBJ2-2; D perhaps matches TRBD2 (8 bases). This CDR3 spans 15 amino acids. Germline V CDR1 and CDR2: SNHLY, FYNNEI. V dropped 6 bases and J dropped 6 bases, with 17 bases sitting between them.

The J gene is TRBJ2-5, the V gene TRBV11-2, with TRBD1 as a possible D gene (6 bases). Trimming left V 1 base short and J 4 bases short, with 13 bases between. The CDR3 length is 15 residues. Germline V gene data show CDR1 as SGHAT and CDR2 as FQNNGV. Here the CDR3 DNA reads TGTGCCAGCAGCTTAGTTTTTGGGGGCGGAGAGACCCAGTACTTC. Amino acid sequence: CASSLVFGGGETQYF.